The 30 T cell receptor beta chains presented below share a single source sample, sequenced in a study of sequential checkpoint blockade in melanoma. Clones were read by immunoSEQ multiplex PCR, and TCRdb kept only the in-frame ones, dropping some. The sample holds about 3,200 clones, 20% to 25% seen once. The sample's treatment: randomized to nivolumab then ipilimumab (arm A) or the reverse (arm B). The sequencing used tumor tissue (inferred from file names), collected from a patient given nivolumab and ipilimumab in sequence. All receptors derive from a human donor with melanoma.

This clone is deemed medium-sized. The V and J genes are TRBV11-3 and TRBJ2-7, with TRBD2 as a possible D gene (6 bases). Trimming pared 2 bases from V and 3 bases from J, leaving 11 bases between. Per germline, CDR1 SGHNT and CDR2 YENEEA. The CDR3 spans 14 residues. CDR3 nucleotide sequence: TGTGCCAGCAGCTTAAGCGGGCCGCTCTACGAGCAGTACTTC. It is translated as CASSLSGPLYEQYF.

This clone is categorized as large. V is TRBV11-3 and J is TRBJ2-5; 8 nucleotides agree with TRBD1. CDR1 is SGHNT, CDR2 YENEEA, per germline. The CDR3 is 15 residues long. The V gene end was trimmed by 5 bases and the J gene end by 3 bases; junction bases not matched to a gene: 8. CDR3 nucleotides: TGTGCCAGCAGCCCCTTTCAGACAGGGGAAGAGACCCAGTACTTC. It translates to CASSPFQTGEETQYF.

This clone is judged medium-sized. The chain couples TRBV11-3 to TRBJ1-2; D is uncertain. V was pared by 3 bases and J by 7 bases, with 15 bases between. Germline assignment: CDR1 SGHNT and CDR2 YENEEA. The CDR3 loop spans 14 amino acids. CDR3 loop: CASSLEGGRSGYTF. CDR3 DNA sequence: TGTGCCAGCAGCTTGGAGGGAGGAAGGAGTGGCTACACCTTC.

This clone came up many times. This chain connects TRBV11-3 to TRBJ1-3, with D possibly TRBD1 on 6 matching bases. The germline gives CDR1 SGHNT, CDR2 YENEEA. The CDR3 runs 18 residues. Trimming pared 4 bases from V and 4 bases from J, leaving 23 bases between. CDR3 sequence reads: CASSSSGTLKFSGNTIYF. The CDR3 DNA sequence: TGTGCCAGCAGCTCATCCGGGACACTAAAATTTAGCGGAAACACCATATATTTT.

The CDR3 region has the DNA TGTGCCTGGACCCCTCGGCAGAGGGACTATGGCTACACCTTC. It codes for CAWTPRQRDYGYTF. This chain joins TRBV30 and TRBJ1-2; no reliable D call. V shed 4 bases and J shed 3 bases, with 15 bases lying between them. The CDR3 has 14 amino acids. The germline gives CDR1 GTSNPN, CDR2 SVGIG (reference sequence). Based on the CDR3 plus reference TRBV30 and TRBJ1-2, the full variable domain is SQTIHQWPATLVQPVGSPLSLECTVEGTSNPNLYWYRQAAGRGLQLLFYSVGIGQISSEVPQNLSASRPQDRQFILSSKKLLLSDSGFYLCAWTPRQRDYGYTFGSGTRLTVV.

V gene TRBV18 combines with J gene TRBJ2-1; 7 bases agree with TRBD1. The V gene's germline CDR1 is KGHSH and CDR2 LQKENI. This CDR3 comprises 13 residues. Trimming at V came to 1 base and at J to 9 bases, leaving 3 bases not matched to a gene. The CDR3 DNA reads TGTGCCAGCTCACCACAAGGGGGCGGTGAGCAGTTCTTC. Its translation is CASSPQGGGEQFF.

The chain has TRBV5-1 and TRBJ2-7; 9 nucleotides match TRBD1. This CDR3 comprises 15 residues. The ends lost 2 bases at V and 3 bases at J; junction bases unmatched: 6. Germline loops: CDR1 SGHRS, CDR2 YFSETQ. The DNA for the CDR3 is TGCGCCAGCAGCTTCCCGGGACAGGGCGTCTACGAGCAGTACTTC. Its protein is CASSFPGQGVYEQYF.

This clone showed up just a few times. The chain carries TRBV7-1 and TRBJ1-5, with a weak D call TRBD1 (6 bases). TRBV7-1 is reported as an ORF; its role is uncertain. V was pared by 7 bases and J by 5 bases, with 12 bases between. The CDR3 is 13 amino acids. CDR3 in amino acids: CASTSGGHQPQHF. The CDR3 DNA is TGTGCCAGCACCTCGGGGGGGCATCAGCCCCAGCATTTT.

This rearrangement joins TRBV9 to TRBJ2-7; perhaps TRBD2 as D (6 bases). V dropped 0 bases and J dropped 6 bases, with 16 bases sitting between them. This CDR3 spans 15 amino acids. The germline CDR1 and CDR2 sequences are SGDLS and YYNGEE. The CDR3 coding sequence is TGTGCCAGCAGCGTAGGTCCAGGACCCGGGGGCGAGCAGTACTTC. Protein: CASSVGPGPGGEQYF.

This clone has only a few counts. The V and J genes are TRBV18 and TRBJ1-2; no reliable D call. V was shortened by 0 bases and J by 4 bases, with 9 bases between the two germline ends. The CDR3 is made up of 14 amino acids. Germline CDR1 and CDR2: KGHSH and LQKENI. The CDR3, as DNA: TGTGCCAGCTCACCACCGTTGCAGGTCTATGGCTACACCTTC. Translated: CASSPPLQVYGYTF.

The V and J genes are TRBV12-5 and TRBJ2-5, with D possibly being TRBD1 (6 bases). The germline CDR1 and CDR2 sequences are LGHNT and FRNRAP. The CDR3 runs to 14 residues. V lost 4 bases and J lost 4, with 13 bases in between. DNA of the CDR3: TGTGCTAGTGGTTCCCCCCAAGGGGGAGAGACCCAGTACTTC. This gives the protein CASGSPQGGETQYF.

This clone is deemed medium-sized. J is TRBJ2-7 and V is TRBV11-3; D might be TRBD1 or TRBD2, each matching 5 bases. CDR3 length equals 15 residues. CDR1 is SGHNT and CDR2 is YENEEA in the germline V gene. V was trimmed by 3 bases and J by 2 bases, leaving 14 bases between them. The CDR3 reads CASSLVAGTAYEQYF. The CDR3 nucleotides read TGTGCCAGCAGCTTGGTCGCAGGGACGGCCTACGAGCAGTACTTC.

The chain has TRBV30 and TRBJ2-2, with no clear D. Per the germline V gene, CDR1 is GTSNPN and CDR2 is SVGIG (reference sequence). Trimming pared 4 bases from V and 5 bases from J, leaving 14 bases between. The CDR3 covers 14 residues. CDR3 DNA: TGTGCCTGGACTAGGCTAGGGCTAACCGGGGAGCTGTTTTTT. Translation: CAWTRLGLTGELFF.

This clone is deemed medium-sized. CDR3 DNA: TGTGCCAGCAGCTTCGGCTCGGGTGGTGTCGCTGGCTACACCTTC. This gives the protein CASSFGSGGVAGYTF. The chain couples TRBV11-3 to TRBJ1-2; D remains ambiguous. This CDR3 is 15 amino acids long. Germline loops: CDR1 SGHNT, CDR2 YENEEA. Trimming shortened V by 3 bases and J by 7 bases, and 18 bases separated the two germline ends.

This clone was counted between two and nine times. The gene calls are TRBV6-1 and TRBJ1-2; no firm D call. Trimming cost V 0 bases and J 4 bases, with 6 bases left between them. This CDR3 has 13 amino acids. Per germline, CDR1 MNHNS and CDR2 SASEGT. CDR3 nucleotide sequence: TGTGCCAGCAGTGAAGCTGAGGGCTATGGCTACACCTTC. This gives the protein CASSEAEGYGYTF.

This clone is categorized as medium-sized. The chain has TRBV11-3 and TRBJ1-4; the match to TRBD1 covers 10 bases. The CDR3 totals 14 residues. J was trimmed by 8 bases and V by 3 bases; bases with no gene match: 3. CDR1 and CDR2 from the germline V gene are SGHNT and YENEEA. As DNA, the CDR3 is TGTGCCAGCAGCTTGGGACAGGGGAACGAAAAACTGTTTTTT. Translation gives CASSLGQGNEKLFF.

The sample holds many counts of this clone. CDR3 DNA: TGTGCCAGCAGCATCCCGGGACTAGACGGTTGGACAGATACGCAGTATTTT. Translation: CASSIPGLDGWTDTQYF. The V call is TRBV11-3, the J call TRBJ2-3, with 8 bases identical to TRBD2. The CDR3 consists of 17 residues. Trimming removed 5 bases from V and 3 bases from J; junction bases left unmatched: 13. CDR1 is SGHNT and CDR2 is YENEEA in the germline V gene. Full variable domain (missing parts from reference TRBV11-3 and TRBJ2-3): EAGVVQSPRYKIIEKKQPVAFWCNPISGHNTLYWYLQNLGQGPELLIRYENEEAVDDSQLPKDRFSAERLKGVDSTLKIQPAELGDSAVYLCASSIPGLDGWTDTQYFGPGTRLTVL.

This clone came up a few times. This CDR3 is CASRPMTETNEKLFF. DNA of the CDR3: TGTGCCAGCAGACCGATGACAGAAACTAATGAAAAACTGTTTTTT. The V gene is TRBV6-8, the J gene TRBJ1-4, with D perhaps matching TRBD1 (5 bases). The ends were cut back, 6 bases at V and 1 base at J, with 12 bases in the middle. CDR3 length equals 15 residues. Germline V gene data show CDR1 as MNHGY and CDR2 as SAAAGT.

The J gene is TRBJ2-1, the V gene TRBV18, with a weak D call TRBD2 (6 bases). The CDR3 spans 18 residues. Germline loops: CDR1 KGHSH, CDR2 LQKENI. Trimming left V 5 bases short and J 6 bases short, with 26 bases between. CDR3: CASSGSLGGAVVGNEQFF. The CDR3 bases are TGTGCCAGCTCAGGGTCCCTAGGAGGGGCCGTTGTGGGCAATGAGCAGTTCTTC.

This clone has only a few counts. The chain carries TRBV30 and TRBJ1-5, with a tentative D call TRBD1 (6 bases). Between the trimmed V and J ends, which lost 0 bases and 2 bases, there was a span of 11 bases. The CDR3 length is 15 residues. Germline V gene lookup returns CDR1 GTSNPN and CDR2 SVGIG (reference sequence). The CDR3 is CAWSVDPGGNQPQHF. In DNA, the CDR3 is TGTGCCTGGAGTGTTGACCCAGGGGGCAATCAGCCCCAGCATTTT.

J is TRBJ1-4 and V is TRBV30; D unresolved. CDR3 length: 12 residues. Trimming took off 7 bases at V and 8 bases at J, with 14 bases between the two ends. CDR1 and CDR2 from the germline V gene are GTSNPN and SVGIG (reference sequence). The CDR3 region is CASTGFGEKLFF. Here the CDR3 DNA reads TGTGCCTCGACCGGGTTCGGGGAAAAACTGTTTTTT.

This chain links TRBV19 with TRBJ1-1; D perhaps matches TRBD1 (6 bases). The CDR3 runs to 16 residues. Germline V gene sequence: CDR1 LNHDA, CDR2 SQIVND (reference sequence). V gave up 3 bases and J gave up 0 bases, with 14 bases separating them. The CDR3 protein is CASSIGGGGMNTEAFF. CDR3 coding DNA: TGTGCCAGTAGTATTGGGGGGGGCGGTATGAACACTGAAGCTTTCTTT.

V usage is TRBV23-1 and J usage is TRBJ2-7; 16 positions agree with TRBD2. TRBV23-1 carries the ORF label, with uncertain function. V was pared by 6 bases and J by 9 bases, with 14 bases of the junction left unmatched. This CDR3 spans 17 amino acids. As DNA, the CDR3 is TGCGCCAGCAGCCAAGAGCCGGGGACTAGCGGGGGGGTAGCGCAGTACTTC. This sequence encodes CASSQEPGTSGGVAQYF.

By share of the sample, this clone is medium-sized. J is TRBJ2-7 and V is TRBV11-3; TRBD1 might be the D (6 bases). This CDR3 is 15 amino acids long. Germline V CDR1 and CDR2: SGHNT, YENEEA. The V gene lost 3 bases and the J gene lost 7 bases, with 19 bases spanning the gap. In DNA, the CDR3 is TGTGCCAGCAGCTTGTGGGGGCCTATATCGGGGGAGCAGTACTTC. Translated, it gives CASSLWGPISGEQYF.

The rearrangement links TRBV19 to TRBJ2-6; TRBD1 might be the D (6 bases). Trimming shortened V by 5 bases and J by 6 bases, and 20 bases separated the two germline ends. The CDR3 covers 17 residues. Germline lookup yields CDR1 LNHDA and CDR2 SQIVND (reference sequence). CDR3 loop: CASSYGQYPGVANVLTF. DNA of the CDR3: TGTGCCAGTAGTTACGGACAGTATCCTGGAGTGGCCAACGTCCTGACTTTC.

A few counts support this clone. V is TRBV28 and J is TRBJ1-2, with no clear D. This CDR3 region has 14 residues. The V and J ends lost 2 bases and 1 base respectively, with 8 bases between them. CDR1 is MDHEN and CDR2 is SYDVKM in the germline V gene. The CDR3 region has the DNA TGTGCCAGCAGTTTAGCCCCGATTAACTATGGCTACACCTTC. It encodes CASSLAPINYGYTF.

V is TRBV25-1 and J is TRBJ1-3; TRBD1 might be the D (6 bases). This CDR3 has 14 residues. Trimming stripped 4 bases from V and 4 bases from J, with 11 bases between. Germline-derived CDR1 and CDR2 are MGHDK and SYGVNS. For the CDR3, the DNA is TGTGCCAGCAGTGTCTGGGGGCCAGGAAACACCATATATTTT. This gives the protein CASSVWGPGNTIYF.

This chain joins TRBV30 and TRBJ1-6; tentative D call: TRBD1 (5 bases). The CDR3 extends over 19 amino acids. Germline assignment: CDR1 GTSNPN and CDR2 SVGIG (reference sequence). V was shortened by 2 bases and J by 0 bases, with 20 bases between the two germline ends. CDR3 amino acids: CAWSPPGADKSSYNSPLHF. CDR3 sequence (DNA): TGTGCCTGGAGTCCCCCCGGGGCCGATAAAAGCTCCTATAATTCACCCCTCCACTTT. The whole variable domain, remainder taken from reference TRBV30 and TRBJ1-6, is SQTIHQWPATLVQPVGSPLSLECTVEGTSNPNLYWYRQAAGRGLQLLFYSVGIGQISSEVPQNLSASRPQDRQFILSSKKLLLSDSGFYLCAWSPPGADKSSYNSPLHFGNGTRLTVT.

This clone was detected many times. The J gene is TRBJ1-2, the V gene TRBV11-3; 7 bases match TRBD1. This CDR3 has 17 amino acids. Germline CDR1 SGHNT, CDR2 YENEEA. V was pared by 6 bases and J by 4 bases, with 17 bases of the junction left unmatched. In nucleotides, the CDR3 is TGTGCCAGCAGTCTTGGCCTCGGACAGGCCGATCTCTATGGCTACACCTTC. Amino acids: CASSLGLGQADLYGYTF.

This clone is labeled medium-sized. The J gene is TRBJ2-7, the V gene TRBV11-3, with D perhaps TRBD1 or TRBD2 (6 bases each). Trimming shortened V by 0 bases and J by 3 bases, and 12 bases separated the two germline ends. From germline, CDR1 is SGHNT and CDR2 YENEEA. CDR3 length: 15 amino acids. The CDR3 coding sequence is TGTGCCAGCAGCTTAGAAGTGGGGGGCGTCTACGAGCAGTACTTC. Translated, it gives CASSLEVGGVYEQYF.